The 14 T cell receptor beta chains below were found in one sample sequenced in a study of blood T cells in healthy people across ages. Together with a sample-barcoded 5' primer, a J-beta primer mix was included in a second PCR lasting about 7 to 12 cycles. One entry per CDR3 protein, called by TCRdb with MiXCR from the 5' RACE reads. The sample includes about 780,000 distinct CDR3 sequences, about 45% of them seen just once. Sequencing was performed on blood. These receptors all stem from a man older than 75 in good health.

The chain links TRBV2 to TRBJ2-3; 8 nucleotides match TRBD1. The trim removed 5 bases at V and 2 bases at J, leaving 9 bases unmatched. This CDR3 region has 16 residues. Per germline, CDR1 SNHLY and CDR2 FYNNEI. CDR3 region: CASSFPGQGYTDTQYF. The DNA of the CDR3 is TGTGCCAGCAGTTTTCCCGGACAGGGATACACAGATACGCAGTATTTT.

This chain links TRBV29-1 with TRBJ2-1, with D tentatively TRBD2 (6 bases). The CDR3 has 17 amino acids. From germline, CDR1 is SQVTM and CDR2 ANQGSEA. V lost 4 bases to trimming and J lost 0 bases, with 19 bases between them. CDR3 protein: CSVGGITTGSSYNEQFF. DNA for the CDR3: TGCAGCGTTGGCGGTATCACAACCGGGAGCTCCTACAATGAGCAGTTCTTC.

Of note for this clonotype: Germline and junction disagree at one end, which may indicate a read error. The rearrangement uses TRBV4-2 and TRBJ1-5, with a possible D match to TRBD1 (6 bases). CDR1 and CDR2 (germline): LGHNA, YNFKEQ. The CDR3 is made up of 19 amino acids. The CDR3 loop reads CASSQGPGTGMRSNQSQHF. CDR3 coding DNA: TGTGCCAGCAGCCAAGGGCCGGGAACAGGGATGAGGAGCAATCAGTCCCAGCATTTT.

This clonotype was picked up many times. The chain is built from TRBV20-1 and TRBJ2-7, with 8 bases matching TRBD2. After removal of 6 bases from V and 3 bases from J, the junction contained 4 bases not matched to a gene. Looked up from germline, CDR1 is DFQATT and CDR2 is SNEGSKA (reference sequence). The CDR3 covers 12 residues. The CDR3 DNA is TGCAGTGCCGTAGCGGGACTCTACGAGCAGTACTTC. Translating gives CSAVAGLYEQYF.

As DNA, the CDR3 is TGTGCCAGCAGCTTAGATTTAGGTTTTACCTACAATGAGCAGTTCTTC. This translates into CASSLDLGFTYNEQFF. This chain uses TRBV11-2 with TRBJ2-1; D is unresolved. This CDR3 contains 16 residues. In germline, CDR1 is SGHAT, CDR2 FQNNGV. Deletions cut 0 bases from V and 2 bases from J, with 11 bases between.

This clonotype was seen a few times. This could be a read error, since a much larger clone is one nucleotide away. This chain connects TRBV28 to TRBJ2-5, with 8 bases aligning to TRBD2. Per the germline V gene, CDR1 is MDHEN and CDR2 is SYDVKM. Trimming at V came to 5 bases and at J to 3 bases, leaving 5 bases not matched to a gene. This CDR3 comprises 14 residues. The chain's CDR3 is CASSVGGLEETQYF. Here the CDR3 DNA reads TGTGCCAGCAGTGTAGGGGGACTAGAAGAGACCCAGTACTTC.

The chain carries TRBV4-3 and TRBJ1-5; unclear D gene. This CDR3 has 14 amino acids. The V and J ends lost 0 bases and 6 bases respectively, with 9 bases between them. Germline lookup yields CDR1 LGHNA and CDR2 YSLEER. CDR3 DNA: TGCGCCAGCAGCCAAGATGCAGGTCGTCAGCCCCAGCATTTT. Its translation is CASSQDAGRQPQHF.

This clonotype has only a few counts. The rearrangement links TRBV4-3 to TRBJ2-1, with D perhaps matching TRBD1 or TRBD2 (5 bases each). There are 15 residues in the CDR3. Per germline, CDR1 LGHNA and CDR2 YSLEER. The germline V and J ends were trimmed by 1 base and 4 bases, with 11 bases remaining between them. The CDR3 nucleotides read TGCGCCAGCAGCCAAGGGGGGACGGAGTACAATGAGCAGTTCTTC. Translating gives CASSQGGTEYNEQFF.

Regarding this clonotype: This may arise from a read error, as a much more abundant clone is one base away. The J gene is TRBJ1-2, the V gene TRBV25-1; D gene unclear. This CDR3 has 12 amino acids. Germline loops: CDR1 MGHDK, CDR2 SYGVNS. The V end was cut by 4 bases, the J end by 5 bases, with 8 bases between. The CDR3, as DNA: TGTGCCAGCAGTGGTGGGGAGTATGGCTACACCTTC. It is translated as CASSGGEYGYTF.

CDR3 DNA: TGTGCCAGCAGCCCACACAACGGCGGGGGCTCACGGACCCAGTACTTC. Translated: CASSPHNGGGSRTQYF. The chain couples TRBV9 to TRBJ2-5, with D possibly matching TRBD2 (7 bases). This CDR3 has 16 residues. Germline values: CDR1 SGDLS, CDR2 YYNGEE. With 4 bases removed from V and 7 bases from J, the gap between germline ends came to 23 bases.

The chain is built from TRBV20-1 and TRBJ2-1, with 7 positions matching TRBD2. Trimming cost V 4 bases and J 1 base; bases outside gene matches: 10. The CDR3 contains 16 residues. CDR1 is DFQATT and CDR2 is SNEGSKA in the germline V gene (reference sequence). CDR3 nucleotide sequence: TGCAGTGCTACCCCCGGGCGGGAGAGTTCCTACAATGAGCAGTTCTTC. This sequence encodes CSATPGRESSYNEQFF.

The table lists this clonotype with many counts. The V and J genes are TRBV5-4 and TRBJ2-7; 7 bases map to TRBD1. V was clipped by 3 bases and J by 2 bases; unmatched bases: 11. Germline values: CDR1 SGHNT, CDR2 YYREEE (reference sequence). This CDR3 has 16 amino acids. The CDR3 protein is CASSSPMGQLTYEQYF. The CDR3 coding sequence is TGTGCCAGCAGCTCACCCATGGGACAGCTTACCTACGAGCAGTACTTC.

The chain uses TRBV20-1 and TRBJ2-1, with a weak D call TRBD1 (5 bases). The J call is in doubt because the DNA end fits TRBJ2-7 better. This CDR3 has 15 amino acids. The germline gives CDR1 DFQATT, CDR2 SNEGSKA (reference sequence). CDR3 in DNA: TGCAGTGCCCTCTTAGGGGTCGGAGTAGACAATGAGCAGTACTTC. It translates to CSALLGVGVDNEQYF.

This clonotype turned up a few times. This chain links TRBV7-2 with TRBJ2-1; TRBD2 might be the D (6 bases). Germline V gene lookup returns CDR1 SGHTA and CDR2 FQGNSA. The germline V and J ends were trimmed by 2 bases and 5 bases, with 10 bases remaining between them. CDR3 length: 14 amino acids. The chain's CDR3 is CASSLQRADNEQFF. The CDR3 coding sequence is TGTGCCAGCAGCTTACAGCGGGCTGACAATGAGCAGTTCTTC. Full variable domain (missing parts from reference TRBV7-2 and TRBJ2-1): GAGVSQSPSNKVTEKGKDVELRCDPISGHTALYWYRQSLGQGLEFLIYFQGNSAPDKSGLPSDRFSAERTGGSVSTLTIQRTQQEDSAVYLCASSLQRADNEQFFGPGTRLTVL.